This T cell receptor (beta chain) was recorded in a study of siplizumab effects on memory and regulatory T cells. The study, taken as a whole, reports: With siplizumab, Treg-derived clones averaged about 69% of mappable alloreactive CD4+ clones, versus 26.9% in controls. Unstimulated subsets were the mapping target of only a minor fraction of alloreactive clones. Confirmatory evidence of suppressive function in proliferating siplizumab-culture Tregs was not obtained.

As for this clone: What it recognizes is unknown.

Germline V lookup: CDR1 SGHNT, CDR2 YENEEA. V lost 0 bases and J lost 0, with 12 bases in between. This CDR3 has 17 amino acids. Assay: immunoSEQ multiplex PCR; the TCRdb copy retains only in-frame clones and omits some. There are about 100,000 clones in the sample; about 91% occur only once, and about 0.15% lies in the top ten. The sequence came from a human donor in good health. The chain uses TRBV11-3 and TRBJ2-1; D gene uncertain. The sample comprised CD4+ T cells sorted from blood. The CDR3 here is CASSLDDTRSSYNEQFF. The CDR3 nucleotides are TGTGCCAGCAGCTTAGATGATACTCGGAGCTCCTACAATGAGCAGTTCTTC.